This T cell receptor beta chain was sequenced in a study of T cell repertoires in cytomegalovirus infection. There are 14 residues in the CDR3. Trimming removed 6 bases at V and 8 bases at J, with 16 bases between. Germline values: CDR1 LNHDA, CDR2 SQIVND (reference sequence). From the reads, TCRdb called clonotypes with MiXCR, one entry per CDR3 protein. Of 680,000 or so distinct CDR3 sequences in the sample, 35% to 40% were seen once. Sequencing used PBMCs. The clonotype comes from a human donor in good health (CMV status not recorded). Some clones in this sample may be carry-over from other donors' samples. V usage is TRBV19 and J usage is TRBJ1-4, with D possibly matching TRBD1 (5 bases). The CDR3 DNA sequence: TGTGCCAGTAGAAGACAAGGAAGGGGAGAAAAACTGTTTTTT. It is translated as CASRRQGRGEKLFF.